The 18 T cell receptor beta chains listed next were all sequenced from one sample in a study of T cells in Graves' hyperthyroidism and ophthalmopathy. Amplified regions were TCR beta CDR3 sequences from RNA transcripts. HTBI primers were the set used in a first-round RT-PCR of the TCR CDR3. TCRdb re-called the multiplex PCR reads with MiXCR, one entry per CDR3 protein. This table holds some 800,000 distinct CDR3 sequences, approximately 40% found once. Input material: blood. The origin of the receptors is a man aged 18 to 35 with Graves' hyperthyroidism.

This sequence joins TRBV2 and TRBJ2-7, with TRBD2 as a possible D gene (6 bases). The CDR3 has 14 residues. Looked up from germline, CDR1 is SNHLY and CDR2 is FYNNEI. Trimming left V 5 bases short and J 5 bases short, with 16 bases between. The DNA of the CDR3 is TGTGCCAGCAGTTGGGTCGGGAGAAGGAACGAGCAGTACTTC. This codes for CASSWVGRRNEQYF.

The chain is built from TRBV20-1 and TRBJ1-1; 8 nucleotides match TRBD1. Germline V gives CDR1 DFQATT, CDR2 SNEGSKA (reference sequence). This CDR3 is 15 amino acids long. Trimming cost V 1 base and J 5 bases; bases outside gene matches: 9. Here the CDR3 DNA reads TGCAGTGCTAGAGGCCGGGACAGGCCTCTTACTGAAGCTTTCTTT. Amino acids: CSARGRDRPLTEAFF.

This clonotype came up a few times. The V and J genes are TRBV20-1 and TRBJ1-2, with 7 bases fitting TRBD1. CDR1 is DFQATT and CDR2 is SNEGSKA in the germline V gene (reference sequence). CDR3 length: 14 residues. The CDR3 region is CSAPSRGENYGYTF. The CDR3 coding sequence is TGCAGCGCCCCCAGCAGGGGGGAAAACTATGGCTACACCTTC.

This sequence joins TRBV7-2 and TRBJ2-7; D possibly corresponds to TRBD1 (5 bases). The germline V gene has CDR1 SGHTA and CDR2 FQGNSA. This CDR3 region has 13 residues. The V end lost 7 bases, the J end lost 2 bases, and 12 bases lay between the germline ends. CDR3 sequence reads: CASKQDAPYEQYF. The CDR3 bases are TGTGCCAGCAAACAGGATGCCCCCTACGAGCAGTACTTC.

This clonotype was recorded many times. This sequence joins TRBV5-4 and TRBJ2-7, with 10 bases fitting TRBD2. This CDR3 contains 14 residues. V lost 3 bases, J lost 4 bases, and 4 bases stayed unmatched. The germline CDR1 and CDR2 sequences are SGHNT and YYREEE (reference sequence). The CDR3 region has the DNA TGTGCCAGCAGCTCACCTAGCGGGAGTTACGAGCAGTACTTC. Its protein product is CASSSPSGSYEQYF.

The V call is TRBV7-2, the J call TRBJ2-7; 9 bases match TRBD1. CDR3 length: 15 residues. V was clipped by 5 bases and J by 3 bases; unmatched bases: 8. Germline V CDR1 and CDR2: SGHTA, FQGNSA. Here the CDR3 DNA reads TGTGCCAGCAGCCCCGGGGACAGGGAGATCTACGAGCAGTACTTC. This translates into CASSPGDREIYEQYF.

The V call is TRBV10-3, the J call TRBJ1-5; D is uncertain. Trimming shortened V by 7 bases and J by 1 base, and 8 bases separated the two germline ends. The CDR3 extends over 13 amino acids. CDR1 and CDR2 from the germline V gene are ENHRY and SYGVKD. The CDR3 region is CAITMDSNQPQHF. CDR3 DNA: TGTGCCATCACCATGGACAGCAATCAGCCCCAGCATTTT.

Comment on this clonotype: One end of the junction fails to match germline, which may point to a read error. The rearrangement links TRBV7-7 to TRBJ2-5; 8 bases are a match to TRBD2. The CDR3 covers 16 residues. CDR1 is SSHAT, CDR2 FNYEAQ, per germline (reference sequence). The DNA for the CDR3 is TGTGCTAGCAGTGCCCATAGCGGGACGGGGGAAGAGACCCAGTACTTC. Translated: CASSAHSGTGEETQYF. The full variable domain, its missing parts supplied by reference TRBV7-7 and TRBJ2-5, is GAGVSQSPRYKVTKRGQDVTLRCDPISSHATLYWYQQALGQGPEFLTYFNYEAQPDKSGLPSDRFSAERPEGSISTLTIQRTEQRDSAMYRCASSAHSGTGEETQYFGPGTRLLVL.

The chain combines TRBV20-1 with TRBJ1-1; 7 bases line up with TRBD1. This CDR3 has 13 residues. V gave up 4 bases and J gave up 1 base; unmatched junction bases: 3. CDR1 is DFQATT and CDR2 is SNEGSKA in the germline V gene (reference sequence). CDR3: CSAIDRANTEAFF. The CDR3 DNA sequence: TGCAGTGCTATCGACAGGGCGAACACTGAAGCTTTCTTT.

This clonotype was recorded many times. This chain connects TRBV2 to TRBJ1-6; D is unclear. The V gene's germline CDR1 is SNHLY and CDR2 FYNNEI. This CDR3 contains 12 residues. Trimming removed 8 bases from V and 9 bases from J, with 11 bases in between. CDR3 nucleotide sequence: TGTGCCAGCTTAGGAACGGGTTCACCCCTCCACTTT. Translating it yields CASLGTGSPLHF.

This clonotype was detected a few times. This sequence joins TRBV7-2 and TRBJ1-4, with TRBD1 identical over 7 bases. V lost 5 bases to trimming and J lost 4 bases; unmatched junction nucleotides: 7. This CDR3 spans 15 amino acids. Germline CDR1 and CDR2: SGHTA and FQGNSA. CDR3 coding DNA: TGTGCCAGCAGCCAAAGGACAGGTCTTAATGAAAAACTGTTTTTT. It specifies CASSQRTGLNEKLFF.

V gene TRBV12-3 or TRBV12-4 combines with J gene TRBJ2-5; a weak D match, TRBD2 (5 bases). This CDR3 comprises 13 residues. V lost 1 base, J lost 9 bases, and 12 bases lay in between. This CDR3 is CASSLGGSQPQYF. The CDR3 DNA follows: TGTGCCAGCAGTTTAGGAGGGTCTCAGCCCCAGTACTTC.

This clonotype turned up a few times. The rearrangement links TRBV6-5 to TRBJ1-1; the match to TRBD1 covers 9 bases. Germline trimming cut 6 bases from V and 10 bases from J; bases unmatched to any gene: 12. CDR1 is MNHEY, CDR2 SVGAGI, per germline. The CDR3 totals 14 residues. The CDR3 sequence is CASSLGPQGAGAFF. CDR3 sequence (DNA): TGTGCCAGCAGCTTAGGACCACAGGGGGCTGGAGCTTTCTTT.

Comment on this clonotype: The germline gene is not matched at one end of the junction; a read error may be the cause. The chain links TRBV2 to TRBJ2-5; a weak D match, TRBD1 (6 bases). The CDR3 consists of 12 residues. Germline V gives CDR1 SNHLY, CDR2 FYNNEI. CDR3 protein: CAISEGVETQYF. The CDR3 DNA reads as TGTGCCATCAGTGAGGGGGTAGAGACCCAGTACTTC.

This sequence joins TRBV7-8 and TRBJ2-5; 8 bases align to TRBD1. Per the germline V gene, CDR1 is SGHVS and CDR2 is FQNEAQ. This CDR3 has 15 residues. Trimming removed 2 bases from V and 0 bases from J; junction bases left unmatched: 2. CDR3 residues: CASSLSRGHQETQYF. In nucleotides, the CDR3 is TGTGCCAGCAGCTTATCCAGGGGGCACCAAGAGACCCAGTACTTC.

The chain links TRBV6-5 to TRBJ1-5, with a weak D call TRBD1 (6 bases). Trimming removed 5 bases at V and 5 bases at J, with 16 bases between. The CDR3 runs 15 residues. Germline assignment: CDR1 MNHEY and CDR2 SVGAGI. CDR3 DNA sequence: TGTGCCAGCAGTAAACATCAGGGGTGGGATCAGCCCCAGCATTTT. Protein: CASSKHQGWDQPQHF.

The chain employs TRBV5-5 and TRBJ1-2, with 10 bases that match TRBD1. Germline assignment: CDR1 SGHKS and CDR2 YYEKEE (reference sequence). V lost 6 bases and J lost 1; bases outside the gene matches: 12. The CDR3 covers 17 residues. The CDR3 bases are TGTGCCAGCACCCAACCCCCCGGGACAGGGGATAACTATGGCTACACCTTC. This sequence encodes CASTQPPGTGDNYGYTF.

V gene TRBV9 combines with J gene TRBJ1-1; 8 bases map to TRBD1. This CDR3 comprises 15 residues. The germline gives CDR1 SGDLS, CDR2 YYNGEE. V dropped 4 bases and J dropped 5; count of bases not matched to a gene: 10. In nucleotides, the CDR3 is TGTGCCAGCAGCCCTCAGGGGGCGTTGGGGACTGAAGCTTTCTTT. It is translated as CASSPQGALGTEAFF.